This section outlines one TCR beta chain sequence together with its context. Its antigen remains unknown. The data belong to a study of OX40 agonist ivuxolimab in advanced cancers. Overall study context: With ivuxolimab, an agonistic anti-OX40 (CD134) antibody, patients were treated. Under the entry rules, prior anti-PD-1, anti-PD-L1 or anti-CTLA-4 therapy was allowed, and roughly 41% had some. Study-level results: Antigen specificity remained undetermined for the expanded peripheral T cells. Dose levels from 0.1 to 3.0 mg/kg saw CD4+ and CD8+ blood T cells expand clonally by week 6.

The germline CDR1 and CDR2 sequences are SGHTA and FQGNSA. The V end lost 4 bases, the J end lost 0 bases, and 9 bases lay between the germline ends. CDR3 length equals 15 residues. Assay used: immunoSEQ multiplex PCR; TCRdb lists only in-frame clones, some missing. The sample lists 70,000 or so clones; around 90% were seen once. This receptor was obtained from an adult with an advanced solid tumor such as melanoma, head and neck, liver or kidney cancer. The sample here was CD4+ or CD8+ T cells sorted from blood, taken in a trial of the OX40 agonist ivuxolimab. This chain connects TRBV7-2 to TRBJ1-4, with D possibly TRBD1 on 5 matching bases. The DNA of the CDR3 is TGTGCCAGCAGCTCCCAGGGTGCAACTAATGAAAAACTGTTTTTT. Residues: CASSSQGATNEKLFF.